Following are 29 T cell receptor beta chains from one sample sequenced in a study of cytomegalovirus exposure and HLA in healthy donors. Primers: 60 Vbeta forward and 13 Jbeta reverse. Sequencing used immunoSEQ multiplex PCR; TCRdb keeps in-frame clones, though not all of them. The table for this sample gives some 160,000 clones. Sequences were obtained from PBMCs. Receptor source: a man aged 25 to 45 in good health and CMV-seronegative.

The chain carries TRBV30 and TRBJ2-1; the match to TRBD1 covers 7 bases. J lost 2 bases, V lost 7 bases, and 14 bases had no gene match. Germline assignment: CDR1 GTSNPN and CDR2 SVGIG (reference sequence). This CDR3 region has 16 residues. Written as DNA, the CDR3 is TGTGCCTTGATAGCGAGGGGGCTTCGAGCCTACAATGAGCAGTTCTTC. This translates into CALIARGLRAYNEQFF.

V and J are TRBV5-1 and TRBJ1-1; D might be TRBD1 (5 bases). Germline CDR1 reads SGHRS; CDR2 reads YFSETQ. V was shortened by 4 bases and J by 6 bases, with 13 bases between the two germline ends. This CDR3 contains 13 residues. CDR3 loop: CASSQEGLAEAFF. DNA for the CDR3: TGCGCCAGCAGCCAGGAGGGGTTGGCTGAAGCTTTCTTT.

The chain links TRBV5-1 to TRBJ1-1; 11 bases map to TRBD1. CDR1 and CDR2 (germline): SGHRS, YFSETQ. CDR3 size: 14 residues. With 4 bases clipped from V and 4 bases from J, the junction kept 3 bases outside the gene matches. DNA of the CDR3: TGCGCCAGCAGCCGGGACAGGGGGGTCACTGAAGCTTTCTTT. Amino acids: CASSRDRGVTEAFF. The variable domain in full, with the rest retrieved from reference TRBV5-1 and TRBJ1-1, is KAGVTQTPRYLIKTRGQQVTLSCSPISGHRSVSWYQQTPGQGLQFLFEYFSETQRNKGNFPGRFSGRQFSNSRSEMNVSTLELGDSALYLCASSRDRGVTEAFFGQGTRLTVV.

V and J are TRBV10-3 and TRBJ1-2; TRBD1 aligns across 7 bases. The CDR3 spans 13 residues. From germline, CDR1 is ENHRY and CDR2 SYGVKD. J lost 6 bases, V lost 6 bases, and 7 bases had no gene match. DNA of the CDR3: TGTGCCATCAGCAAGGACAGGTTCAATGGCTACACCTTC. Its translation is CAISKDRFNGYTF.

This chain connects TRBV6-5 to TRBJ2-3; a weak D match, TRBD2 (6 bases). Trimming took off 7 bases at V and 2 bases at J, with 13 bases between the two ends. The germline gives CDR1 MNHEY, CDR2 SVGAGI. CDR3 length equals 14 residues. The CDR3 sequence: CASTRDSYTDTQYF. CDR3 sequence (DNA): TGTGCCAGCACCAGGGACTCTTACACAGATACGCAGTATTTT.

V is TRBV5-1 and J is TRBJ1-1, with 7 bases fitting TRBD1. The V and J ends lost 3 bases and 0 bases, in that order; junction bases with no gene match: 5. The CDR3 consists of 15 residues. CDR1 and CDR2 (germline): SGHRS, YFSETQ. The CDR3 is CASSSRQGLNTEAFF. The CDR3 DNA follows: TGCGCCAGCAGCTCACGACAGGGACTGAACACTGAAGCTTTCTTT.

The V and J genes are TRBV5-1 and TRBJ2-2, with D possibly matching TRBD1 (6 bases). CDR3 length: 15 amino acids. CDR1 and CDR2 (germline): SGHRS, YFSETQ. The ends were cut back, 7 bases at V and 3 bases at J, with 16 bases in the middle. CDR3 DNA sequence: TGCGCCAGCGCCGTGGGGGCCCGGGACACCGGGGAGCTGTTTTTT. It is translated as CASAVGARDTGELFF. Using reference TRBV5-1 and TRBJ2-2 for the parts outside the CDR3, the full variable domain is KAGVTQTPRYLIKTRGQQVTLSCSPISGHRSVSWYQQTPGQGLQFLFEYFSETQRNKGNFPGRFSGRQFSNSRSEMNVSTLELGDSALYLCASAVGARDTGELFFGEGSRLTVL.

The rearrangement links TRBV15 to TRBJ2-7; 7 bases map to TRBD1. The CDR3 contains 15 residues. Trimming cost V 3 bases and J 3 bases; bases outside gene matches: 8. The V gene's germline CDR1 is LNHNV and CDR2 YYDKDF (reference sequence). In DNA form, the CDR3 reads TGTGCCACCAGCAGCTACAGGGGTTCCAGCTACGAGCAGTACTTC. Protein product: CATSSYRGSSYEQYF.

The chain recombines TRBV25-1 with TRBJ2-1, with D uncertain. V dropped 3 bases and J dropped 4 bases, with 7 bases sitting between them. CDR3 length: 13 amino acids. The V gene's germline CDR1 is MGHDK and CDR2 SYGVNS. CDR3 amino acids: CASSDSVYNEQFF. For the CDR3, the DNA is TGTGCCAGCAGTGATTCCGTTTACAATGAGCAGTTCTTC.

The rearrangement links TRBV18 to TRBJ2-2, with 11 positions matching TRBD2. After removal of 3 bases from V and 6 bases from J, the junction contained 9 bases not matched to a gene. This CDR3 region has 17 residues. Germline V gives CDR1 KGHSH, CDR2 LQKENI. The CDR3 nucleotides read TGTGCCAGCTCACCGAAACTAGCGGGAGACCTAGCCGGGGAGCTGTTTTTT. This translates into CASSPKLAGDLAGELFF. The full variable domain, in which reference TRBV18 and TRBJ2-2 provide the parts outside the CDR3, is NAGVMQNPRHLVRRRGQEARLRCSPMKGHSHVYWYRQLPEEGLKFMVYLQKENIIDESGMPKERFSAEFPKEGPSILRIQQVVRGDSAAYFCASSPKLAGDLAGELFFGEGSRLTVL.

The chain combines TRBV5-1 with TRBJ2-3; no clear D gene. The germline CDR1 and CDR2 sequences are SGHRS and YFSETQ. V shed 4 bases and J shed 3 bases, with 12 bases lying between them. This CDR3 is 14 amino acids long. This chain's CDR3 is CASSRDQATDTQYF. CDR3 sequence (DNA): TGCGCCAGCAGCAGAGATCAGGCGACAGATACGCAGTATTTT. Full variable domain (remainder filled in from reference TRBV5-1 and TRBJ2-3): KAGVTQTPRYLIKTRGQQVTLSCSPISGHRSVSWYQQTPGQGLQFLFEYFSETQRNKGNFPGRFSGRQFSNSRSEMNVSTLELGDSALYLCASSRDQATDTQYFGPGTRLTVL.

The chain links TRBV6-5 to TRBJ1-1, with D uncertain. V lost 5 bases, J lost 5 bases, and 9 bases lay in between. Looked up from germline, CDR1 is MNHEY and CDR2 is SVGAGI. This CDR3 has 12 amino acids. The CDR3 region is CASSLPGTEAFF. CDR3 in DNA: TGTGCCAGCAGTCTACCGGGGACTGAAGCTTTCTTT.

The genes are TRBV7-2 and TRBJ2-7; D is uncertain. The CDR3 is 13 amino acids. Deletions cut 1 base from V and 6 bases from J, with 10 bases between. In germline, CDR1 is SGHTA, CDR2 FQGNSA. The CDR3 reads CASSLEYSSEQYF. In nucleotides, the CDR3 is TGTGCCAGCAGCTTAGAGTATAGCAGCGAGCAGTACTTC.

This chain uses TRBV6-5 with TRBJ2-5; D is ambiguous. This CDR3 is 15 amino acids long. CDR1 and CDR2 (germline): MNHEY, SVGAGI. V was clipped by 5 bases and J by 2 bases, with 15 bases between them. The CDR3 nucleotides are TGTGCCAGCAGTACCAGTTATCCCTGGCAAGAGACCCAGTACTTC. This encodes CASSTSYPWQETQYF.

This sequence joins TRBV5-4 and TRBJ2-5; a weak D match, TRBD2 (7 bases). The DNA end is a closer match to TRBJ2-7, so the J assignment may be wrong. The germline V gene encodes CDR1 SGHNT and CDR2 YYREEE (reference sequence). This CDR3 has 15 amino acids. CDR3 DNA sequence: TGTGCCAGCAGCCCGGTGGGGAGGGGGTCCTACGAGCAGTACTTC. This sequence encodes CASSPVGRGSYEQYF.

The chain recombines TRBV6-5 with TRBJ1-2; perhaps TRBD1 as D (5 bases). Germline V CDR1 and CDR2: MNHEY, SVGAGI. Trimming removed 6 bases from V and 8 bases from J, with 16 bases in between. CDR3 size: 13 residues. CDR3 coding DNA: TGTGCCAGCAGACGTCCAGGGCTCGGAGGCTACACCTTC. It codes for CASRRPGLGGYTF.

This rearrangement joins TRBV29-1 to TRBJ1-1, with a tentative D call TRBD1 (5 bases). Between the trimmed V and J ends, which lost 3 bases and 4 bases, there was a span of 15 bases. Germline values: CDR1 SQVTM, CDR2 ANQGSEA. The CDR3 loop spans 14 amino acids. The CDR3 here is CSVDGTAGSTEAFF. DNA for the CDR3: TGCAGCGTTGACGGGACGGCCGGGAGCACTGAAGCTTTCTTT.

V usage is TRBV27 and J usage is TRBJ2-7, with 10 bases lining up with TRBD1. Germline CDR1 reads MNHEY; CDR2 reads SMNVEV (reference sequence). V gave up 11 bases and J gave up 5 bases; unmatched junction bases: 15. CDR3 length equals 15 residues. CDR3 residues: CAAVPLGQGVNEQYF. In nucleotides, the CDR3 is TGTGCCGCAGTTCCCCTAGGACAGGGGGTAAACGAGCAGTACTTC.

The rearrangement uses TRBV11-3 and TRBJ1-1; D not certain. This CDR3 is built from 15 residues. V lost 2 bases and J lost 6, with 16 bases in between. Looked up from germline, CDR1 is SGHNT and CDR2 is YENEEA. This chain's CDR3 is CASSLIRTPQAEAFF. For the CDR3, the DNA is TGTGCCAGCAGCTTAATCCGAACGCCTCAGGCTGAAGCTTTCTTT.

The chain links TRBV28 to TRBJ2-7; D remains ambiguous. Germline CDR1 is MDHEN and CDR2 is SYDVKM. Trimming took 4 bases from V and 2 from J, leaving 12 bases between them. This CDR3 contains 14 residues. CDR3 sequence (DNA): TGTGCCAGCAGTTCTTCTTTATTTCCCTACGAGCAGTACTTC. Encoded protein: CASSSSLFPYEQYF.

The genes are TRBV12-5 and TRBJ1-3; a possible D gene is TRBD1 (6 bases). Trimming cost V 1 base and J 2 bases, with 9 bases left between them. Germline CDR1 LGHNT, CDR2 FRNRAP. CDR3 length: 15 amino acids. The CDR3 loop reads CASGLGSGAGNTIYF. Written as DNA, the CDR3 is TGTGCTAGTGGTTTGGGTTCAGGGGCTGGAAACACCATATATTTT.

The rearrangement links TRBV19 to TRBJ2-6; D is undetermined. CDR1 is LNHDA, CDR2 SQIVND, per germline (reference sequence). This CDR3 spans 17 amino acids. V lost 6 bases to trimming and J lost 0 bases, with 15 bases between them. Here the CDR3 reads CASRESALDSGANVLTF. CDR3 sequence (DNA): TGTGCCAGTAGAGAGAGCGCCCTAGACTCTGGGGCCAACGTCCTGACTTTC.

DNA for the CDR3: TGTGCCAGCAGTACTACAGGGGGCTCTGCGGGAGGGACAGATACGCAGTATTTT. The encoded protein is CASSTTGGSAGGTDTQYF. The chain uses TRBV25-1 and TRBJ2-3; D may be TRBD1 or TRBD2 (9 bases each). In germline, CDR1 is MGHDK, CDR2 SYGVNS. This CDR3 contains 18 residues. V shed 5 bases and J shed 3 bases, with 24 bases lying between them.

J is TRBJ1-4 and V is TRBV5-1; 11 nucleotides match TRBD1. Germline CDR1 reads SGHRS; CDR2 reads YFSETQ. V trimming: 4 bases; J trimming: 7 bases; junction bases outside the gene matches: 3. The length of the CDR3 is 14 residues. The CDR3 sequence is CASSGQGAGEKLFF. The DNA for the CDR3 is TGCGCCAGCAGCGGACAGGGGGCAGGTGAAAAACTGTTTTTT.

The chain couples TRBV28 to TRBJ2-5; tentative D call: TRBD1 (5 bases). This CDR3 has 14 amino acids. Germline V lookup: CDR1 MDHEN, CDR2 SYDVKM. V was shortened by 3 bases and J by 11 bases, with 19 bases between the two germline ends. Here the CDR3 reads CASSFPRDSRQQYF. CDR3 bases: TGTGCCAGCAGTTTTCCCAGAGACAGCCGCCAGCAGTACTTC.

The rearrangement links TRBV7-2 to TRBJ2-7, with TRBD1 as a possible D gene (6 bases). Germline CDR1 and CDR2: SGHTA and FQGNSA. The CDR3 totals 14 residues. Between the trimmed V and J ends, which lost 4 bases and 12 bases, there was a span of 22 bases. The CDR3 DNA sequence: TGTGCCAGCAGCTCTCAGACAGGAATCCTGGGGACGTACTTC. It encodes CASSSQTGILGTYF.

The chain joins TRBV30 to TRBJ2-2; D is undetermined. Germline V gene sequence: CDR1 GTSNPN, CDR2 SVGIG (reference sequence). CDR3 length: 13 residues. Deletions cut 6 bases from V and 1 base from J, with 9 bases between. The CDR3: CACHDLNTGELFF. CDR3 nucleotides: TGTGCCTGCCACGACTTGAACACCGGGGAGCTGTTTTTT.

The chain couples TRBV28 to TRBJ2-7; D possibly corresponds to TRBD1 (6 bases). Germline lookup yields CDR1 MDHEN and CDR2 SYDVKM. This CDR3 is 14 amino acids long. Trimming removed 7 bases at V and 3 bases at J, with 16 bases between. The CDR3 protein is CASTFQGTSYEQYF. CDR3 sequence (DNA): TGTGCCAGCACCTTCCAGGGGACCAGCTACGAGCAGTACTTC.

The chain is built from TRBV5-1 and TRBJ2-5; 7 nucleotides match TRBD2. The J call may not be correct, given that the DNA end is closer to TRBJ2-7. From germline, CDR1 is SGHRS and CDR2 YFSETQ. This CDR3 region has 12 residues. The DNA of the CDR3 is TGCGCCAGCAGCGCTAGCGGAGACGAGCAGTACTTC. Protein product: CASSASGDEQYF.